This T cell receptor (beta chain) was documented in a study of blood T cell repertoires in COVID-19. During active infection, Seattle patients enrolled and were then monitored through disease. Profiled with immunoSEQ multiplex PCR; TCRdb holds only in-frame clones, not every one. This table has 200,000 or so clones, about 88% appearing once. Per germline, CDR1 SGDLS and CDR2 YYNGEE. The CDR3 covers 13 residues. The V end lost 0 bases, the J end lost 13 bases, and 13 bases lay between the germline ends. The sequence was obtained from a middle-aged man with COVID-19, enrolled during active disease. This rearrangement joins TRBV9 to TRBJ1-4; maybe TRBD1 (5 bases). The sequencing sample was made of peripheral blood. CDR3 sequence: CASSVENGGRLFF. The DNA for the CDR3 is TGTGCCAGCAGCGTAGAAAATGGGGGGAGACTGTTTTTT.